Following are 20 T cell receptor beta chains from one sample sequenced in a study of brain metastases from non-small cell lung cancer. Method: immunoSEQ multiplex PCR; TCRdb's copy keeps in-frame clones and lacks some. The data contain 2,000 to 2,500 clones, 75% to 95% of them singletons. Sequences were obtained from primary lung tumor tissue. The receptors stem from a donor aged 40 or older with non-small cell lung cancer.

The chain joins TRBV7-8 to TRBJ2-2; 7 bases match TRBD2. The CDR3 is 16 residues long. Trimming cost V 2 bases and J 1 base; bases outside gene matches: 4. Germline CDR1 SGHVS, CDR2 FQNEAQ. The CDR3 reads CASSLYPSGNTGELFF. The CDR3 DNA reads as TGTGCCAGCAGCTTATATCCTAGCGGGAACACCGGGGAGCTGTTTTTT.

The J gene is TRBJ2-1, the V gene TRBV11-1; D ambiguous. Germline-derived CDR1 and CDR2 are SGHAT and FQDESV (reference sequence). This CDR3 is 13 amino acids long. Trimming removed 1 base from V and 7 bases from J, with 8 bases in between. The chain's CDR3 is CASSLDRENEQFF. CDR3 nucleotide sequence: TGTGCCAGCAGCTTAGATCGAGAAAATGAGCAGTTCTTC.

This chain joins TRBV6-6 and TRBJ2-7, with D possibly TRBD2 on 6 matching bases. The V gene's germline CDR1 is MNHNY and CDR2 SVGAGI (reference sequence). V was shortened by 5 bases and J by 3 bases, with 26 bases between the two germline ends. The CDR3 runs 18 residues. The CDR3: CASSQRAAGRGPHYEQYF. The CDR3, as DNA: TGTGCCAGCAGTCAACGCGCTGCGGGACGAGGCCCCCACTACGAGCAGTACTTC.

The CDR3 protein is CASSSNLGGGYGYTF. The CDR3 coding sequence is TGTGCCAGCAGTTCCAACCTGGGCGGGGGTTATGGCTACACCTTC. V usage is TRBV28 and J usage is TRBJ1-2; D is perhaps TRBD1 (5 bases). CDR1 MDHEN and CDR2 SYDVKM come from the germline V gene. V shed 4 bases and J shed 5 bases, with 17 bases lying between them. The CDR3 is 15 residues long.

V and J are TRBV29-1 and TRBJ1-1; D remains ambiguous. V gave up 4 bases and J gave up 1 base, with 7 bases separating them. The germline gives CDR1 SQVTM, CDR2 ANQGSEA. This CDR3 is built from 12 residues. CDR3 in DNA: TGCAGCGTTGGATGGGCGAACACTGAAGCTTTCTTT. Its protein is CSVGWANTEAFF.

As to this clone: Additional DNA sequences in this sample encode the identical CDR3. The V and J genes are TRBV6-2 or TRBV6-3 and TRBJ1-1, with a possible D match to TRBD1 (6 bases). There are 19 residues in the CDR3. V was trimmed by 0 bases and J by 0 bases, leaving 20 bases between them. From germline, CDR1 is MNHEY and CDR2 SVGEGT. CDR3 sequence: CASSYSVDIRTVMNTEAFF. The CDR3 nucleotides are TGTGCCAGCAGTTACTCGGTGGATATCCGGACAGTTATGAACACTGAAGCTTTCTTT.

The V and J genes are TRBV12-3 or TRBV12-4 and TRBJ2-5; weak D call: TRBD2 (5 bases). CDR3 size: 13 residues. V gave up 6 bases and J gave up 5 bases, with 13 bases separating them. The CDR3 loop is CASSGSSKETQYF. The CDR3 nucleotides read TGTGCCAGCAGCGGTTCTAGCAAGGAGACCCAGTACTTC.

The chain combines TRBV5-6 with TRBJ1-2; a possible D gene is TRBD1 (5 bases). This CDR3 has 17 residues. Germline V gene sequence: CDR1 SGHDT, CDR2 YYEEEE. V lost 2 bases to trimming and J lost 4 bases, with 21 bases between them. CDR3 sequence: CASSLGGDHTGGYGYTF. The CDR3, as DNA: TGTGCCAGCAGCTTAGGCGGGGATCACACGGGGGGCTATGGCTACACCTTC.

V is TRBV19 and J is TRBJ1-5; perhaps TRBD1 as D (5 bases). The V gene's germline CDR1 is LNHDA and CDR2 SQIVND (reference sequence). This CDR3 is built from 14 residues. V was trimmed by 7 bases and J by 4 bases, leaving 14 bases between them. The CDR3 nucleotides read TGTGCCAGTACCGTCGACGGGGGGAATCAGCCCCAGCATTTT. This translates into CASTVDGGNQPQHF.

The chain combines TRBV24-1 with TRBJ2-2; 8 nucleotides align to TRBD1. V trimming: 1 base; J trimming: 6 bases; junction bases outside the gene matches: 9. Germline CDR1 reads KGHDR; CDR2 reads SFDVKD. This CDR3 has 17 amino acids. For the CDR3, the DNA is TGTGCCACCAGTGATTTTAGGGGGACAGGATCCTCCGGGGAGCTGTTTTTT. The encoded protein is CATSDFRGTGSSGELFF.

The V gene is TRBV5-1, the J gene TRBJ1-4; TRBD1 aligns across 11 bases. Germline CDR1 SGHRS, CDR2 YFSETQ. With 2 bases clipped from V and 8 bases from J, the junction kept 17 bases outside the gene matches. The CDR3 loop spans 19 amino acids. CDR3 DNA sequence: TGCGCCAGCAGCTTTTCGTCCCCCGGGACAGGGGGGGTCAGCGAAAAACTGTTTTTT. It is translated as CASSFSSPGTGGVSEKLFF.

The chain employs TRBV24-1 and TRBJ2-2; no definite D call. Germline CDR1 reads KGHDR; CDR2 reads SFDVKD. The CDR3 has 12 amino acids. V lost 10 bases, J lost 5 bases, and 10 bases lay in between. The DNA for the CDR3 is TGTGCCACTGGATCCGGAACCGGGGAGCTGTTTTTT. Encoded protein: CATGSGTGELFF.

The count of this clone is one. The chain combines TRBV9 with TRBJ2-2, with D uncertain. The germline CDR1 and CDR2 sequences are SGDLS and YYNGEE. V was cut by 0 bases and J by 4 bases, with 7 bases left in between. The CDR3 sequence is 14 residues long. The CDR3 sequence is CASSVEQSTGELFF. The CDR3 coding sequence is TGTGCCAGCAGCGTAGAACAGAGCACCGGGGAGCTGTTTTTT.

This clone was detected once. This chain joins TRBV6-1 and TRBJ1-6; D is unclear. V was pared by 2 bases and J by 11 bases, with 4 bases between. CDR1 and CDR2 from the germline V gene are MNHNS and SASEGT. The CDR3 is 11 amino acids. CDR3 nucleotide sequence: TGTGCCAGCAGTGAAACAACACCCCTCCACTTT. Translated, it gives CASSETTPLHF.

This clone was observed a few times. The CDR3 is CASTLLSVNTEAFF. CDR3 DNA sequence: TGTGCCAGCACCCTCCTCTCCGTGAACACTGAAGCTTTCTTT. The V call is TRBV7-9, the J call TRBJ1-1; the D is unclear. This CDR3 has 14 residues. V lost 7 bases to trimming and J lost 0 bases, with 12 bases between them. CDR1 and CDR2 from the germline V gene are SEHNR and FQNEAQ (reference sequence).

This clone has just one count. This rearrangement joins TRBV3-1 (or the pseudogene TRBV3-2) to TRBJ2-3; D gene uncertain. This CDR3 region has 12 residues. Trimming shortened V by 1 base and J by 7 bases, and 6 bases separated the two germline ends. Germline-derived CDR1 and CDR2 are LGHDT and YNNKEL (reference sequence). For the CDR3, the DNA is TGTGCCAGCAGCCAAGCATACAATACGCAGTATTTT. Amino acid sequence: CASSQAYNTQYF.

V gene TRBV7-9 combines with J gene TRBJ1-6; the D gene is possibly TRBD1 (5 bases). The germline gives CDR1 SEHNR, CDR2 FQNEAQ (reference sequence). V was clipped by 5 bases and J by 14 bases, with 16 bases between them. CDR3 size: 13 residues. The CDR3 DNA sequence: TGTGCCAGCAGCCCCGGGACGCGGGGGGCCCTCCACTTT. Amino acid sequence: CASSPGTRGALHF.

This chain uses TRBV3-1 (or the pseudogene TRBV3-2) with TRBJ2-7, with TRBD2 matching 7 bases. Looked up from germline, CDR1 is LGHDT and CDR2 is YNNKEL (reference sequence). Trimming removed 4 bases from V and 2 bases from J; junction bases left unmatched: 11. This CDR3 is built from 16 residues. CDR3 in amino acids: CASSPSLGAGAYEQYF. In DNA form, the CDR3 reads TGTGCCAGCAGCCCCTCTCTAGGGGCGGGAGCCTACGAGCAGTACTTC.

This rearrangement joins TRBV4-2 to TRBJ2-6, with a tentative D call TRBD1 (6 bases). Germline V gene data show CDR1 as LGHNA and CDR2 as YNFKEQ. V was cut by 4 bases and J by 2 bases, with 15 bases left in between. The CDR3 length is 17 residues. In DNA form, the CDR3 reads TGTGCCAGCAGCCCGTTGACACAGGGCACTGGGGCCAACGTCCTGACTTTC. Translated, it gives CASSPLTQGTGANVLTF.

This chain uses TRBV12-2 with TRBJ1-1; the table names TRBD1, a call not compared with the DNA. TRBV12-2 is a pseudogene. This CDR3 comprises 15 residues. The CDR3 reads CASRLDLRGHTEAFF. The CDR3 DNA is TGTGCAAGTCGCTTAGACCTCAGGGGCCACACTGAAGCTTTCTTT.